Included here is one T cell receptor (beta chain) sequence, with context. Losses at the gene ends were 6 bases for V and 8 bases for J; bases not matched to a gene: 12. CDR3 length: 15 amino acids. Per the germline V gene, CDR1 is SEHNR and CDR2 is FQNEAQ (reference sequence). The sample is drawn from a study of blood T cell repertoires in COVID-19. Across the whole study: Acute and convalescent COVID-19 samples came from the United States, Italy and Spain.

As handled by the study authors: Estimated nucleated cell counts came from reference gene primer amplification. The assay was immunoSEQ multiplex PCR, and TCRdb's table has in-frame clones only and misses some. V, J and clone size were drawn from that table, and D and trimming were deduced from the DNA. This sample carries roughly 210,000 clones, about 85% of them seen once, and the ten largest clones take 10%. V usage is TRBV7-9 and J usage is TRBJ2-2, with 7 bases aligning to TRBD2. The receptor's source is a woman aged 80 or over with COVID-19, enrolled during active disease. Sequenced: peripheral blood. The CDR3 here is CASSPTGTIFGELFF. The CDR3 DNA is TGTGCCAGCAGTCCTACCGGGACTATATTTGGGGAGCTGTTTTTT.